This TCR beta chain was sequenced during a study of blood T cells in healthy people across ages. Together with a sample-barcoded 5' primer, a J-beta primer mix was included in a second PCR lasting roughly 6 to 12 cycles. Each cDNA was tagged by a template-switch adaptor containing 12 random nucleotides. MiXCR, run by TCRdb on the 5' RACE reads, gives a single entry per CDR3 protein. The sample contains about 1.1 million distinct CDR3 sequences, 35% to 45% of which appear only once. This clonotype was sampled from a man younger than 35 in good health. The sample consisted of blood.

In DNA, the CDR3 is TGTGCCAGCAGCCAAACCCACCCTATGCAGTATTTT. Encoded protein: CASSQTHPMQYF. This chain uses TRBV3-1 with TRBJ2-3; D is uncertain. Germline V lookup: CDR1 LGHDT, CDR2 YNNKEL (reference sequence). V gave up 2 bases and J gave up 11 bases, with 11 bases separating them. The CDR3 is made up of 12 amino acids.